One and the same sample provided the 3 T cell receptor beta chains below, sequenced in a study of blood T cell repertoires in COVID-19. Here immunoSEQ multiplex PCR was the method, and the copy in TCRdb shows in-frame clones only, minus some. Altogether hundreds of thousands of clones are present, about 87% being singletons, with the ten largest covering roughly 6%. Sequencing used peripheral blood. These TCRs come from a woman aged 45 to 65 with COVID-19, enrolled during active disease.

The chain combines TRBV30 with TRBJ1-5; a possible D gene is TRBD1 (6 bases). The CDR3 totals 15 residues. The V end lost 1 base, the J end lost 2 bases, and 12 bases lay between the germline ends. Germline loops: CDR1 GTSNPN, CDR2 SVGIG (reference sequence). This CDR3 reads CAWSEEDRRNQPQHF. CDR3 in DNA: TGTGCCTGGAGTGAAGAGGACAGACGCAATCAGCCCCAGCATTTT.

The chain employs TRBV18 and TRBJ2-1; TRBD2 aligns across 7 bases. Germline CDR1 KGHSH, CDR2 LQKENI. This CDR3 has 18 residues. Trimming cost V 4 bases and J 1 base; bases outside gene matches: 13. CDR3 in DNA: TGTGCCAGCTCACTACAACTAGCGAGAATGCCGTCCTACAATGAGCAGTTCTTC. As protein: CASSLQLARMPSYNEQFF.

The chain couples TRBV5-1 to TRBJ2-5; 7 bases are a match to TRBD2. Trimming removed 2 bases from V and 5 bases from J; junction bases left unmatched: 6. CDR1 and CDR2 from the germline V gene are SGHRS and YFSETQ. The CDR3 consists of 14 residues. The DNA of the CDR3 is TGCGCCAGCAGCTTCCAGGACGGGGGGGAGACCCAGTACTTC. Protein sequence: CASSFQDGGETQYF.